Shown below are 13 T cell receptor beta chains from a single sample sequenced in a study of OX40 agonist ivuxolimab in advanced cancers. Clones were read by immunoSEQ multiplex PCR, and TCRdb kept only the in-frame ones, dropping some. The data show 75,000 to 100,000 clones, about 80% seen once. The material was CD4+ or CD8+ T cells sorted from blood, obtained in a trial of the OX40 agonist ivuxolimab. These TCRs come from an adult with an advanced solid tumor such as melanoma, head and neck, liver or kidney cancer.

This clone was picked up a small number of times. The CDR3 sequence is CASGHGTEAFF. The DNA for the CDR3 is TGTGCTAGTGGGCACGGGACTGAAGCTTTCTTT. The chain couples TRBV12-5 to TRBJ1-1; D remains ambiguous. The CDR3 covers 11 residues. Germline V CDR1 and CDR2: LGHNT, FRNRAP. With 6 bases removed from V and 5 bases from J, the gap between germline ends came to 7 bases.

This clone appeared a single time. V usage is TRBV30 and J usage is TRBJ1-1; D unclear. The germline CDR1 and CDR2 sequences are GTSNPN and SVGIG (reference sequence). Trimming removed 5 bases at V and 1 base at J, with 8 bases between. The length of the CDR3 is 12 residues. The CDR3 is CAWGRPNTEAFF. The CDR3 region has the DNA TGTGCCTGGGGACGGCCGAACACTGAAGCTTTCTTT.

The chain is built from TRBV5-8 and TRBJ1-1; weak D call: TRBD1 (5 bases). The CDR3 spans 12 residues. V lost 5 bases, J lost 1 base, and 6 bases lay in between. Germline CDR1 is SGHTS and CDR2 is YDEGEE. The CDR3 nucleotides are TGTGCCAGCAGGGGGGGGAACACTGAAGCTTTCTTT. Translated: CASRGGNTEAFF.

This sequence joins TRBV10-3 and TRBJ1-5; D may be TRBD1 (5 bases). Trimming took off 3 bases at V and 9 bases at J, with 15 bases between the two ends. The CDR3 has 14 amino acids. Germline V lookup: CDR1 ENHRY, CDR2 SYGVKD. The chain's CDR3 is CAISDGAGEPPQHF. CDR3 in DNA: TGTGCCATCAGTGATGGGGCGGGAGAACCGCCCCAGCATTTT.

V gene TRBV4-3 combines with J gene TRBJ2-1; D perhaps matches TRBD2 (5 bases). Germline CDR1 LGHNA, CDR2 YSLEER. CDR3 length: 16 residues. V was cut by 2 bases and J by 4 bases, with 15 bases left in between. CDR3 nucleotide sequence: TGCGCCAGCAGCCAATTACTAGGAACGATTTACAATGAGCAGTTCTTC. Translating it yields CASSQLLGTIYNEQFF.

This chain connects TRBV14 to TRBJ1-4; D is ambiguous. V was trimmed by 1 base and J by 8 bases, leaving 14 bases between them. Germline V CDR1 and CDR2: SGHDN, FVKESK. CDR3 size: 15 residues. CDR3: CASSQARELNEKLFF. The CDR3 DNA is TGTGCCAGCAGCCAAGCGAGGGAATTGAACGAAAAACTGTTTTTT.

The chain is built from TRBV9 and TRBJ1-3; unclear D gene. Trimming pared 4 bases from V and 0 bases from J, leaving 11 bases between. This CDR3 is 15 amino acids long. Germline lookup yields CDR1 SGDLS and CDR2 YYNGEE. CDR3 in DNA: TGTGCCAGCAGCTCCGAGGGCTTCTCTGGAAACACCATATATTTT. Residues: CASSSEGFSGNTIYF.

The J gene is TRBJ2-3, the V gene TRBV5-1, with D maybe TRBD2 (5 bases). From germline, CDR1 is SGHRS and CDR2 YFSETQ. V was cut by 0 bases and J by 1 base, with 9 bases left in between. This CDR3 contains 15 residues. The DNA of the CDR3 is TGCGCCAGCAGCTTGGAATCCGGGGGCACAGATACGCAGTATTTT. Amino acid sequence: CASSLESGGTDTQYF.

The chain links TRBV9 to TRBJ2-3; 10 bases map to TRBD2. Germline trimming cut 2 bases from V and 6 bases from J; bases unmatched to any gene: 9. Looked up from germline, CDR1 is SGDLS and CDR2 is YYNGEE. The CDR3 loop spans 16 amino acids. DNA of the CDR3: TGTGCCAGCAGCGTCTTTAGCGGGGGGCCCACTGATACGCAGTATTTT. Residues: CASSVFSGGPTDTQYF.

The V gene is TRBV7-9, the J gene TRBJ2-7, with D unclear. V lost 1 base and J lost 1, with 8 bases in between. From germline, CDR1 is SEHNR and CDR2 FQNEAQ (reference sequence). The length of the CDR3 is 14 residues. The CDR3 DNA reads TGTGCCAGCAGCTTAGGACCAGGATCCTACGAGCAGTACTTC. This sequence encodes CASSLGPGSYEQYF.

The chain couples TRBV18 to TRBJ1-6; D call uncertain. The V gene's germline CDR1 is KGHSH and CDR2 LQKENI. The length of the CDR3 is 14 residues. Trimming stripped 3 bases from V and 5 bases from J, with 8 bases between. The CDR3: CASSPRQDNSPLHF. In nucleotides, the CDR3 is TGTGCCAGCTCACCTCGGCAGGATAATTCACCCCTCCACTTT.

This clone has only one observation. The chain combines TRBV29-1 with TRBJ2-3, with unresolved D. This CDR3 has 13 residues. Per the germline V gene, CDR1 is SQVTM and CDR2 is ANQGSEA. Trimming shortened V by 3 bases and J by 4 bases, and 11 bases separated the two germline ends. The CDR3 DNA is TGCAGCGTTGAGAGATCAGCACCAGATACGCAGTATTTT. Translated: CSVERSAPDTQYF.

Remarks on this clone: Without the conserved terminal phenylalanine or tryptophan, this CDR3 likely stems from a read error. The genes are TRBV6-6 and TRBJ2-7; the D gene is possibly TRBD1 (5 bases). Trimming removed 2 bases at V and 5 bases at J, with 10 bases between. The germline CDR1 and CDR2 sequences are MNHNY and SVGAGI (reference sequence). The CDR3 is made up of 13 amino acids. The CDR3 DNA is TGTGCCAGCAGTTACAGACAGCTGGACGAGCAGTACTCC. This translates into CASSYRQLDEQYS.